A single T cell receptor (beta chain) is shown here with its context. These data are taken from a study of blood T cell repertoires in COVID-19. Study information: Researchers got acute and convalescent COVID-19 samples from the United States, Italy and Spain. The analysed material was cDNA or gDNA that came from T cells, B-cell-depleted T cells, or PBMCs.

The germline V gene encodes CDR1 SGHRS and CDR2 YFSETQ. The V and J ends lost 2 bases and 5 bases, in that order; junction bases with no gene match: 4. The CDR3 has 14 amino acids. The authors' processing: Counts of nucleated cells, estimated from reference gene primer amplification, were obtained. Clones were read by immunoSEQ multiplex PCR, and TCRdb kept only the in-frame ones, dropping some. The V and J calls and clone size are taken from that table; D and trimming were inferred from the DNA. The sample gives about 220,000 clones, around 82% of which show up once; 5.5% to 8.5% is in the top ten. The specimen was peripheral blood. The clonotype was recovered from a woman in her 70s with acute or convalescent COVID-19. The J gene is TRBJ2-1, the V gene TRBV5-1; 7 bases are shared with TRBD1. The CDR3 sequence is CASSLQDRDNEQFF. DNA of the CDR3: TGCGCCAGCAGCTTACAAGACAGGGACAATGAGCAGTTCTTC.